This record looks at one T cell receptor (beta chain) sequence and its context. This sample was included in a study of blood T cell repertoires in COVID-19. The wider study: Samples of COVID-19 (acute and convalescent) were obtained from the United States, Italy and Spain.

The CDR3 has 15 residues. From germline, CDR1 is MGHRA and CDR2 YSYEKL. V was clipped by 0 bases and J by 0 bases, with 6 bases between them. In Seattle, patients joined the study during active infection and were tracked longitudinally. How the authors handled the data: Reference gene primer amplification gave nucleated cell count estimates. The repertoire was sequenced with immunoSEQ multiplex PCR; TCRdb's copy has only in-frame clones and lacks some. V and J calls and clone size follow that table, whereas D and trimming were derived from the DNA. Among under 200,000 clones listed, 70% to 90% were seen once.

The V and J genes are TRBV4-1 and TRBJ1-5; D call uncertain. Sequenced: peripheral blood. The clonotype comes from a woman in her sixties or seventies with COVID-19, enrolled during active disease. CDR3 loop: CASSQEPVSNQPQHF. In DNA, the CDR3 is TGCGCCAGCAGCCAAGAACCGGTTAGCAATCAGCCCCAGCATTTT.